This T cell receptor beta chain derives from a study of blood T cell repertoires in COVID-19 (TCRdb year 2020). With respect to the entire study: Samples from collaborators originated in the United States, Italy and Spain and spanned both the acute and convalescent phases of COVID-19. The prospective study material was composed of cDNA or gDNA derived from T cells, B-cell-depleted T cells, or PBMCs. The dataset comprised deeply sampled blood TCRbeta repertoires from subjects exposed to, actively infected with, or recovered from COVID-19. The repertoires were released in a freely available public database meant as a resource for research on the immune response to SARS-CoV-2. Samples were obtained from the ongoing ImmuneRACE study (first 160 participants) and from over 1,000 subjects provided by 6 global collaborators. A de-identified subject ID, COVID-19 status, age in years and sex were almost always included in the sample metadata. Where HLA class I and class II types were available, the types were taken from metadata supplied by the sample provider, not from assay-based typing. What the work shows at the level of the full study, not this receptor alone: Clinical and demographic metadata were provided uncurated, with the amount varying by source and participant.

Whole blood was collected in K2EDTA tubes by collaborating institutions according to the institutions' own protocols. For TCRbeta analysis, collaborators shipped samples in one of three forms: frozen whole blood, isolated PBMCs, or DNA extracted from either of those sample types. The immunoSEQ Assay, a bias-controlled multiplex PCR, was used to amplify TCRbeta CDR3 regions from genomic DNA. Turning to the authors' computational methods: The number of nucleated cells in each sample was estimated by amplification of reference gene primers within the assay. To quantify the absolute abundance of each unique TCRbeta CDR3 rearrangement, sequence reads were collapsed and filtered. For each sample, productive Simpson clonality was calculated as the square root of Simpson's diversity index across productive rearrangements. The immuneACCESS repertoire file appears here via TCRdb, limited to in-frame rearrangements. These files lack a portion of the clones; in checked studies, under half of the deficit traces to unresolved V genes, and the cause of the others is not known. The V and J calls and clone size are taken from that table; D and trimming were inferred from the DNA. The table for this sample lists about 53,000 clones; about 80% of them were counted only once. 14% to 15% of the sample lies in the top ten.

The V end loses 2 bases and the J end loses 6 bases, and a stretch of 13 bases separates them. Measured from the cysteine to the phenylalanine, the CDR3 is 14 residues long. Left in the record is the CDR3 DNA by itself, 42 bases read in frame from the first base. For CDR1 and CDR2, the germline V gene lists MNHEY and SVGEGT. As to this clone: This clone's antigen is unknown. Base-call qualities are not available, and no considerably larger clone is one nucleotide away.

The receptor was isolated from a human donor in a cohort sampled during active COVID-19. The V and J segments used are TRBV6-2 or TRBV6-3 and TRBJ1-1; the D region possibly corresponds to TRBD1 (5 bases align). The sample was peripheral blood. The CDR3 in this case is CASSYGAGGPEAFF. DNA sequence: TGTGCCAGCAGTTACGGGGCAGGAGGGCCTGAAGCTTTCTTT.